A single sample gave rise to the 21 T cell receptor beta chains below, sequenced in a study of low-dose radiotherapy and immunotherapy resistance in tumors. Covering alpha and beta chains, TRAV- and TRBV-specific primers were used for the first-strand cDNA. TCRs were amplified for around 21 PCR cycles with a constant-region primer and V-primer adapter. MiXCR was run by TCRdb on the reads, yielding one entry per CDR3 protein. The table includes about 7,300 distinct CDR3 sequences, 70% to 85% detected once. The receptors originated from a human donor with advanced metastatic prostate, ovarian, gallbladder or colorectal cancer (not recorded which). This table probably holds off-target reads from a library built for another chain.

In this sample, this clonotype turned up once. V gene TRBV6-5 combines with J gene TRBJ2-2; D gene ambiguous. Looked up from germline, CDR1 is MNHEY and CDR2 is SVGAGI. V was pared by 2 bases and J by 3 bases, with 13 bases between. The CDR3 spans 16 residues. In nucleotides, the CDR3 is TGTGCCAGCAGTTACAGCTCGGGTTCCCACACCGGGGAGCTGTTTTTT. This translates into CASSYSSGSHTGELFF.

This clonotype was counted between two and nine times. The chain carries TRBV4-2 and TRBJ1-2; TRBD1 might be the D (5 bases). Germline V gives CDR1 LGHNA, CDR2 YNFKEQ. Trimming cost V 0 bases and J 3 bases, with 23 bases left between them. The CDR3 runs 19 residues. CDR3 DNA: TGTGCCAGCAGCCAAGAGTTGGGTGGCAGGGACCCAAACTACTATGGCTACACCTTC. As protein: CASSQELGGRDPNYYGYTF.

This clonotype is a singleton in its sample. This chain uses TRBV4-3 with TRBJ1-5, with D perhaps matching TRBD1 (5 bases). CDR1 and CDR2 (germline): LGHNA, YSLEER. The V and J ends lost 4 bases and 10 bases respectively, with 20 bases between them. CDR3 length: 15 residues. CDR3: CASSLDSMGQGPQHF. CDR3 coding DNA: TGCGCCAGCAGCCTCGATTCTATGGGTCAGGGCCCCCAGCATTTT.

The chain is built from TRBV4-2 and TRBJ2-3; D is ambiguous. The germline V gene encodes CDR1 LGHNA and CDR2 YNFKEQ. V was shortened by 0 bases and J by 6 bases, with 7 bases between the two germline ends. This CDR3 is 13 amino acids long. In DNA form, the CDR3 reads TGTGCCAGCAGCCAAGAGGGGTGGGATACGCAGTATTTT. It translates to CASSQEGWDTQYF.

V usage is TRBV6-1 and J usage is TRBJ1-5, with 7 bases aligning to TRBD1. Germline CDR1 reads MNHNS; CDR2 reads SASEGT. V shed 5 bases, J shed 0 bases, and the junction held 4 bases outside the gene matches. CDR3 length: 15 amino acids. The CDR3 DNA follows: TGTGCCAGCAGTTATGGGACAGTTAGCAATCAGCCCCAGCATTTT. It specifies CASSYGTVSNQPQHF.

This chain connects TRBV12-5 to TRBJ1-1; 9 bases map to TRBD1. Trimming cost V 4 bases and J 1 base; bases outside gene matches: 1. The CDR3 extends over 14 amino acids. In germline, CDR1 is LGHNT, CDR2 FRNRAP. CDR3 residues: CASGSGQGNTEAFF. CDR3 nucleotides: TGTGCTAGTGGTTCGGGACAGGGGAACACTGAAGCTTTCTTT.

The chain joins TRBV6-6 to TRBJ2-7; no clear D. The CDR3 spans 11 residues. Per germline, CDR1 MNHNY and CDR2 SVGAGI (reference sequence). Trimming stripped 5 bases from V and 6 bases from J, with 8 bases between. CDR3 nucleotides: TGTGCCAGCAGTGAAACGGTCGAGCAGTACTTC. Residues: CASSETVEQYF.

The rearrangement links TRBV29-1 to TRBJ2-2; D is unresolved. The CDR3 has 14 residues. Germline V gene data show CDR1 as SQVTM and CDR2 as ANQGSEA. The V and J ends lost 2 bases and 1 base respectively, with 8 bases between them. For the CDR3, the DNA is TGCAGCGTTGAATTTGGGGTGAACACCGGGGAGCTGTTTTTT. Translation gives CSVEFGVNTGELFF.

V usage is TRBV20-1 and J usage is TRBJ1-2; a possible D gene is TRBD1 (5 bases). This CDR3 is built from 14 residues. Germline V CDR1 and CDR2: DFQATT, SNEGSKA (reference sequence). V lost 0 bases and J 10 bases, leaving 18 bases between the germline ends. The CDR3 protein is CSARDPWGLDDYTF. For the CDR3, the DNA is TGCAGTGCTAGAGACCCCTGGGGGTTGGATGACTACACCTTC.

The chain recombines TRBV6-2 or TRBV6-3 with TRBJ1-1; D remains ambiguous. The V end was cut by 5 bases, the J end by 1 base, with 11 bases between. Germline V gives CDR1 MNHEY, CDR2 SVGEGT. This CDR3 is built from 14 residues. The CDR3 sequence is CASSDPLPNTEAFF. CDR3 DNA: TGTGCCAGCAGTGACCCACTACCGAACACTGAAGCTTTCTTT.

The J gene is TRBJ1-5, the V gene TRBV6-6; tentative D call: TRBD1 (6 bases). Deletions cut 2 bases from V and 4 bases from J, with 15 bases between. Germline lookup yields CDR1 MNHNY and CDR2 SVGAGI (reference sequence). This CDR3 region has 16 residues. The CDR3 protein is CASSYGNRAANQPQHF. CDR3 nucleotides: TGTGCCAGCAGTTACGGAAACAGGGCTGCTAATCAGCCCCAGCATTTT.

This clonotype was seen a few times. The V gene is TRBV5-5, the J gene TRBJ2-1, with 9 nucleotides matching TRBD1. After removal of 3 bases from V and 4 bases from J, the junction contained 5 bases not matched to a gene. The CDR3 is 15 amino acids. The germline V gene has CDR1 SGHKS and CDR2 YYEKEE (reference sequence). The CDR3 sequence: CASSWGQGLYNEQFF. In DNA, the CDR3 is TGTGCCAGCAGCTGGGGACAGGGCCTTTACAATGAGCAGTTCTTC.

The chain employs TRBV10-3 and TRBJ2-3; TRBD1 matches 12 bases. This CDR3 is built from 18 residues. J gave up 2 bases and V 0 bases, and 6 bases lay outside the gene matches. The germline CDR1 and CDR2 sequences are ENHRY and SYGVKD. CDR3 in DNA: TGTGCCATCAGTGAGTCCCAGGGACAGGGGGCCGCCACAGATACGCAGTATTTT. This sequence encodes CAISESQGQGAATDTQYF.

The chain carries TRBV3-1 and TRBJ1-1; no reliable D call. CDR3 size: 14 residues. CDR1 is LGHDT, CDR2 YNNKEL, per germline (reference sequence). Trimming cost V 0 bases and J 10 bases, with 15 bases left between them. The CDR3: CASSQERWPTGAFF. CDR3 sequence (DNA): TGTGCCAGCAGCCAAGAGCGGTGGCCGACGGGAGCTTTCTTT.

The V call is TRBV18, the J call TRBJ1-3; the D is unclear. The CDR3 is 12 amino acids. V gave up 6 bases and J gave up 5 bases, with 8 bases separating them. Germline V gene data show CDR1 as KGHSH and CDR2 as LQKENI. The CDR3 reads CASSPDRNTIYF. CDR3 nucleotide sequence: TGTGCCAGCTCGCCCGATCGAAACACCATATATTTT. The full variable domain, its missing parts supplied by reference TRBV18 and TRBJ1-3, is NAGVMQNPRHLVRRRGQEARLRCSPMKGHSHVYWYRQLPEEGLKFMVYLQKENIIDESGMPKERFSAEFPKEGPSILRIQQVVRGDSAAYFCASSPDRNTIYFGEGSWLTVV.

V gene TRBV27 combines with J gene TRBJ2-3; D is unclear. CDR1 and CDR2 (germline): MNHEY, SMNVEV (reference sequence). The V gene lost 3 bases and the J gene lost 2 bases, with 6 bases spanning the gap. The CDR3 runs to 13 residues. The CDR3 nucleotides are TGTGCCAGCAGTTTCGGCTCCACAGATACGCAGTATTTT. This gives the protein CASSFGSTDTQYF.

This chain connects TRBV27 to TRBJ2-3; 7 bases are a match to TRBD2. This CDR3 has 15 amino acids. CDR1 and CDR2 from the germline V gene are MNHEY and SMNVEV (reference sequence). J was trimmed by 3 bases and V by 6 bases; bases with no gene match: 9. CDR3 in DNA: TGTGCCAGCAGACGGGGGGAAGGATGGACAGATACGCAGTATTTT. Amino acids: CASRRGEGWTDTQYF.

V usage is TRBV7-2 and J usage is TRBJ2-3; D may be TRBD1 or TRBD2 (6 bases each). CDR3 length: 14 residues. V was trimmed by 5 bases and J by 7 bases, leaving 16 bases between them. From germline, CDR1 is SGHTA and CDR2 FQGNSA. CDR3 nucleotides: TGTGCCAGCAGCCATCGTGGGGGGCGAAATACGCAGTATTTT. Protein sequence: CASSHRGGRNTQYF.

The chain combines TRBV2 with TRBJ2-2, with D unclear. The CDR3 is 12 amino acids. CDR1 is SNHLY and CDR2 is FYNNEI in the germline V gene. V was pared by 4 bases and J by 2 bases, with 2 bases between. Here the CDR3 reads CASSVNTGELFF. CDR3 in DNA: TGTGCCAGCAGTGTTAACACCGGGGAGCTGTTTTTT. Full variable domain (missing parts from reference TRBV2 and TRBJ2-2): EPEVTQTPSHQVTQMGQEVILRCVPISNHLYFYWYRQILGQKVEFLVSFYNNEISEKSEIFDDQFSVERPDGSNFTLKIRSTKLEDSAMYFCASSVNTGELFFGEGSRLTVL.

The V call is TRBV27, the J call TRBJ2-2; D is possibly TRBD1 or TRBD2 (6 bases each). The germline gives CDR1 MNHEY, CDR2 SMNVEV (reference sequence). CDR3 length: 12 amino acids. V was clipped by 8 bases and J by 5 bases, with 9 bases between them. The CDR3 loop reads CASGGRTGELFF. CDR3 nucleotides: TGTGCCAGCGGGGGGCGGACCGGGGAGCTGTTTTTT.

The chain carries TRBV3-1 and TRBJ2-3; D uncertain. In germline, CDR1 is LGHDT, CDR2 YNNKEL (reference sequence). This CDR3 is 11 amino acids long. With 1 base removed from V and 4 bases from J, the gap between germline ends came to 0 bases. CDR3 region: CASSQADTQYF. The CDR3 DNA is TGTGCCAGCAGCCAAGCAGATACGCAGTATTTT.